This TCR beta chain appears in the sequencing data of a study of shared clonotypes between healthy human individuals. Method: immunoSEQ multiplex PCR; TCRdb's copy keeps in-frame clones and lacks some. The sample lists about 2.1 million clones, about 94% occurring once. CDR3 size: 14 residues. V was clipped by 5 bases and J by 2 bases; unmatched bases: 3. The germline V gene encodes CDR1 SEHNR and CDR2 FQNEAQ (reference sequence). This clone was found once. Terminally differentiated effector memory CD45RA+ cells were excluded by CCR7 positive selection of CD45RO-negative cells. The material sequenced was naive CD8+ T cells from PBMCs. The receptor's source is a man aged 18 to 30 in good health. Some clones in this sample may be carry-over from other donors' samples. The gene calls are TRBV7-9 and TRBJ2-1, with 7 nucleotides matching TRBD1. The CDR3 bases are TGTGCCAGCAGCCATACAGGGGCCTACAATGAGCAGTTCTTC. Amino acids: CASSHTGAYNEQFF.